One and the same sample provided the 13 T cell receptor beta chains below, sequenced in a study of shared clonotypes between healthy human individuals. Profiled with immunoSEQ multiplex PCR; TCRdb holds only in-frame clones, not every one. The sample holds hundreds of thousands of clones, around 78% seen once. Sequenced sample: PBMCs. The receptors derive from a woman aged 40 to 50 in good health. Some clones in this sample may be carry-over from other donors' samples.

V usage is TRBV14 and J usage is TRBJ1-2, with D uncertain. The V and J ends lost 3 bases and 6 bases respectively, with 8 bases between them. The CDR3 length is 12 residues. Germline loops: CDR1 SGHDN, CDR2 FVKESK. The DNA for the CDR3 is TGTGCCAGCAGCCAGTACAGCAATGGCTACACCTTC. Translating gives CASSQYSNGYTF.

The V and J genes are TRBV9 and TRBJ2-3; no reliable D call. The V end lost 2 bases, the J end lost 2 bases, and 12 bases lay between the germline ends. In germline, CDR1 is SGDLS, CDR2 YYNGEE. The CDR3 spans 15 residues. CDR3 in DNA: TGTGCCAGCAGCGTTCTAGTGGGGAACACAGATACGCAGTATTTT. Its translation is CASSVLVGNTDTQYF. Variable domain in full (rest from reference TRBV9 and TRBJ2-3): DSGVTQTPKHLITATGQRVTLRCSPRSGDLSVYWYQQSLDQGLQFLIQYYNGEERAKGNILERFSAQQFPDLHSELNLSSLELGDSALYFCASSVLVGNTDTQYFGPGTRLTVL.

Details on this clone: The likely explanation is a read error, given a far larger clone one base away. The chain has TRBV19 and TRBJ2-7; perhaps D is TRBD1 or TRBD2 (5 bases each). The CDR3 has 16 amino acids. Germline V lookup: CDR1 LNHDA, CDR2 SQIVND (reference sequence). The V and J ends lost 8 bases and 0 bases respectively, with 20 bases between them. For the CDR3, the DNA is TGTGCCAGTGGTAACGACCCGGGACGAGGCTCCTACGAGCAGTACTTC. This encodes CASGNDPGRGSYEQYF.

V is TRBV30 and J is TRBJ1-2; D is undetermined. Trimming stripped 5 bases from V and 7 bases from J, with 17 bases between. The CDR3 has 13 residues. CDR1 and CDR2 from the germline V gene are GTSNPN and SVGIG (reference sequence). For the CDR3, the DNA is TGTGCCTGGTACCACGGAACCACTAGTGGCTACACCTTC. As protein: CAWYHGTTSGYTF.

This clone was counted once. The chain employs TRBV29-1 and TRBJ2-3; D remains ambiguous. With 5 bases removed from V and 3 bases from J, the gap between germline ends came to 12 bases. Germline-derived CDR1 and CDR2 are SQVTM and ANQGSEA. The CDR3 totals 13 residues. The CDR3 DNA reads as TGCAGCGTTCTTGGGGTGGGAACAGATACGCAGTATTTT. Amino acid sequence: CSVLGVGTDTQYF.

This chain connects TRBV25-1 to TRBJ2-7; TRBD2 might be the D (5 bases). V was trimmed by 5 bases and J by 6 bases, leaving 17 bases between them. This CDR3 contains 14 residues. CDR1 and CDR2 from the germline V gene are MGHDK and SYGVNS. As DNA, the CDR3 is TGTGCCAGCAGTAACGGGATTCGAGTTAGCGAGCAGTACTTC. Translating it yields CASSNGIRVSEQYF.

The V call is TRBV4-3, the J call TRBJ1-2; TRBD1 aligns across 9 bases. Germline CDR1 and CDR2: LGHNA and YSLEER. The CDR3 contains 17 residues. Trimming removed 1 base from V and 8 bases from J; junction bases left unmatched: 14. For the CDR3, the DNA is TGCGCCAGCAGCCAAGTTTACCGGACAGGGGAACGTGGGGGCTACACCTTC. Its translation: CASSQVYRTGERGGYTF.

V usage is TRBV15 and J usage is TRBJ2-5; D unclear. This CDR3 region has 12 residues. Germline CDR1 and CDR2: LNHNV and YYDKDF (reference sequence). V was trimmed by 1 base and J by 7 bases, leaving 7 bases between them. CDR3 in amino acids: CATSRVGVTQYF. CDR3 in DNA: TGTGCCACCAGCAGAGTCGGCGTGACCCAGTACTTC.

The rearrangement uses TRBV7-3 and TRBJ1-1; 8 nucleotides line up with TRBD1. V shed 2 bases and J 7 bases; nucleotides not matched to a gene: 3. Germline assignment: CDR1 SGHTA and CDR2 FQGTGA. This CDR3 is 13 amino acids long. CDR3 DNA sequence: TGTGCCAGCAGCTTAGGACAGGGTCATGAAGCTTTCTTT. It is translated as CASSLGQGHEAFF.

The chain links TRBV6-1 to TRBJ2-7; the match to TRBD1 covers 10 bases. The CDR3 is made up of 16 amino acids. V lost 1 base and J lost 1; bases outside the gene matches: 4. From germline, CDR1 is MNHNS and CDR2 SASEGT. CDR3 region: CASSEDGQGGSYEQYF. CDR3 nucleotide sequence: TGTGCCAGCAGTGAAGACGGACAGGGGGGGTCCTACGAGCAGTACTTC.

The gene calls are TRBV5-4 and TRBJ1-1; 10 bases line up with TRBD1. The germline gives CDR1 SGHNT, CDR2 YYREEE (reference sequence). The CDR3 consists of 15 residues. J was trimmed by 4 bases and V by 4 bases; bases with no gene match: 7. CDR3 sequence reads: CASSPWTGGSTEAFF. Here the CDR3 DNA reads TGTGCCAGCAGCCCCTGGACAGGGGGGTCCACTGAAGCTTTCTTT.

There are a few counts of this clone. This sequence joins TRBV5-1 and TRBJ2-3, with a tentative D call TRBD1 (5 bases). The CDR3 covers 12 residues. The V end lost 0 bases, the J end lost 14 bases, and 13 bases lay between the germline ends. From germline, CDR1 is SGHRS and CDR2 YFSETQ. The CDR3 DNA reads TGCGCCAGCAGCTTGGAGTTCCTGACAGTGTATTTT. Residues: CASSLEFLTVYF.

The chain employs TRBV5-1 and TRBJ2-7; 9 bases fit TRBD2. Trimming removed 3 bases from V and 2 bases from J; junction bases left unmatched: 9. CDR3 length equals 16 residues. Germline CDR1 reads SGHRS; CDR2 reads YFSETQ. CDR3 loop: CASSSERGARPYEQYF. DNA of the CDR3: TGCGCCAGCAGCTCGGAGCGGGGGGCGCGACCCTACGAGCAGTACTTC.